This TCR beta chain was sequenced for a study of blood T cells in healthy people across ages. Across the study: About one barcoded TCR beta cDNA was captured per two T cells. Study-level results: Long-lived donors carried more naive CD4+ cells and greater diversity than aged donors.

CDR3 size: 15 residues. V lost 3 bases and J 4 bases, leaving 15 bases between the germline ends. Germline CDR1 reads SGHVS; CDR2 reads FQNEAQ. Total RNA extracted from each sample amounted to at least 5.5 micrograms. In its sample, this clonotype was seen a few times. Its antigen is still unknown. Next came a second PCR, run for about 7 to 12 cycles, which used a sample-barcoded 5' primer along with a J-beta primer mix. TCRdb reprocessed the 5' RACE reads via MiXCR and lists one record per CDR3 protein. The sample includes 650,000 to 800,000 distinct CDR3 sequences, under 55% of them seen just once. The specimen sequenced was blood. The V gene is TRBV7-8, the J gene TRBJ2-5, with D perhaps given as TRBD1 or TRBD2 (5 bases each). This sequence originates from a man between 60 and 70 years old in good health. CDR3 DNA: TGTGCCAGCAGCTTCGAGGGGCGCTTGACAGAGACCCAGTACTTC. Residues: CASSFEGRLTETQYF.